This TCR beta chain was identified during a study of shared clonotypes between healthy human individuals. In the original processing: Without quality scores, immunoSEQ junctional reads could not be filtered like full-length reads. Profiling relied on immunoSEQ multiplex PCR, and the TCRdb table lists in-frame clones only, not all of them. The V and J calls and the clone size are those of that table, but D and trimming were determined from the DNA. The repertoire holds 2 million to 2.5 million clones, around 92% seen once, with around 0.35% in the top ten. CD45RA+ naive and CD45RA-negative memory subsets were separated from CD4+ cells. Trimming took 0 bases from V and 4 from J, leaving 10 bases between them. CDR3 length: 14 amino acids. Per germline, CDR1 SGHRS and CDR2 YFSETQ.

Sequenced material: naive CD4+ T cells from PBMCs. Subset defined: CD45RA+ positively selected. This TCR came from a man younger than 35 in good health. Some clones in this sample may be carry-over from other donors' samples. The chain couples TRBV5-1 to TRBJ1-2; no definite D call. The CDR3 here is CASSLDGPPYGYTF. CDR3 DNA: TGCGCCAGCAGCTTGGATGGACCGCCCTATGGCTACACCTTC.